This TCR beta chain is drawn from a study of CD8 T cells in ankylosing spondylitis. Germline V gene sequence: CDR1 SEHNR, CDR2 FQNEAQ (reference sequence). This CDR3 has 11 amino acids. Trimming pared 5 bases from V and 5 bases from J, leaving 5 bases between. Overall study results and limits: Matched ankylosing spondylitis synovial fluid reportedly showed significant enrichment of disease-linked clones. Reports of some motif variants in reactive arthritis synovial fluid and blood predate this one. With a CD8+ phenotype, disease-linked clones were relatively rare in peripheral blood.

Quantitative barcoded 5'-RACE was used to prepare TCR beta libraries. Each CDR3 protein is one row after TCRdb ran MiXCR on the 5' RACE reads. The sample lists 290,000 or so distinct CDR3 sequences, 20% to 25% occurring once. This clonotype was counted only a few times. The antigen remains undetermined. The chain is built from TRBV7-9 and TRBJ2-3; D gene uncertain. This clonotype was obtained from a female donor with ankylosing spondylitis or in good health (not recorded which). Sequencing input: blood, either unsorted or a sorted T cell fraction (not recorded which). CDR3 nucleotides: TGTGCCAGCAGCCCATTAGATACGCAGTATTTT. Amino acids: CASSPLDTQYF.